This T cell receptor beta chain is from a study of OX40 agonist ivuxolimab in advanced cancers. About the study: As their treatment, patients were administered ivuxolimab, an agonistic anti-OX40 (CD134) antibody. A partial response was reached by three patients: one with hepatocellular carcinoma and two with cutaneous melanoma. Whole-study results and caveats: There were, on average, more expanded clones in CD8+ T cells than in CD4+. In the 0.1 to 3.0 mg/kg range, CD4+ and CD8+ blood T cells had expanded clonally by week 6.

Germline V gives CDR1 LNHDA, CDR2 SQIVND (reference sequence). V shed 4 bases and J shed 6 bases, with 18 bases lying between them. CDR3 size: 15 residues. In regard to this clone: Its specificity is unknown.

Assay used: immunoSEQ multiplex PCR; TCRdb lists only in-frame clones, some missing. The profile covers 100,000 to 120,000 clones, with approximately 89% appearing a single time and 0.27% taken by the ten largest. This TCR came from an adult with an advanced solid tumor such as melanoma, head and neck, liver or kidney cancer. The material sequenced was CD4+ or CD8+ T cells sorted from blood, taken in a trial of the OX40 agonist ivuxolimab. V gene TRBV19 combines with J gene TRBJ2-5, with D perhaps matching TRBD2 (7 bases). The CDR3 bases are TGTGCCAGTAGTAAGGTGTCGGGGGGCCCGCAGACCCAGTACTTC. Encoded protein: CASSKVSGGPQTQYF. Full variable domain (outside the CDR3, taken from reference TRBV19 and TRBJ2-5): DGGITQSPKYLFRKEGQNVTLSCEQNLNHDAMYWYRQDPGQGLRLIYYSQIVNDFQKGDIAEGYSVSREKKESFPLTVTSAQKNPTAFYLCASSKVSGGPQTQYFGPGTRLLVL.